This T cell receptor (beta chain) emerged from a study of T cell changes during pregnancy in multiple sclerosis. Repertoires were generated with immunoSEQ multiplex PCR, while TCRdb's copy carries only in-frame clones and drops some. This sample yields about 80,000 clones, of which about 90% are seen a single time; 2% to 3% belongs to the top ten. In its sample, this clone was seen once. This CDR3 has 16 amino acids. Between the trimmed V and J ends, which lost 5 bases and 0 bases, there was a span of 16 bases. Germline V gene sequence: CDR1 SGHRS, CDR2 YFSETQ. This material consisted of peripheral blood, taken before pregnancy. This TCR came from a female donor with multiple sclerosis, enrolled in a pregnancy study. The V gene is TRBV5-1, the J gene TRBJ2-3; D is perhaps TRBD1 (5 bases). CDR3 coding DNA: TGCGCCAGCAGGCATAGGACACAACGGAGCACAGATACGCAGTATTTT. Protein product: CASRHRTQRSTDTQYF.